This note documents a single T cell receptor (beta chain) sequence. This receptor's antigen is unknown. No much larger clonotype is one base removed from it; base qualities were not supplied. The data belong to a study of response to subunit inactivated influenza vaccine listed by TCRdb under 2018. Regarding the complete study: The study used deep quantitative T cell receptor repertoire profiling to track responses to a trivalent subunit inactivated influenza vaccine. General findings and caveats noted by the study authors: It was suggested by the authors that each seasonal influenza vaccination may recruit only a limited number of new T cells.

The germline V end is reduced by 3 bases and the J end by 4 bases; junction bases left unmatched: 4. Taken from the germline V gene (reference sequence), the CDR1 and CDR2 loops are LGHDT and YNNKEL. The CDR3 numbers 14 residues from cysteine through phenylalanine. Only the CDR3 part of the read is kept: 42 bases, read in frame from the first base. Receptors were amplified or captured by RT-PCR. The sequencer listed for this sample is Illumina HiSeq 2500. TCRdb redid the processing of the public reads, applying fastp at Q25 and MiXCR, and retained in-frame beta chains. A single entry per CDR3 protein holds the most common genes and DNA from its merged rows. For this sample the table gives 530,000 or so distinct CDR3 sequences, of which 14% were detected only once. The leading ten clones occupy approximately 12% of the sample.

The V gene is TRBV3-1 and the J gene is TRBJ2-5, with 8 junctional bases fitting TRBD1. This sequence was found in a man over 45 who received an inactivated influenza vaccine. Donor details come from another sample of the same person, matched by shared clones. The source was PBMCs from blood, collected 12 days after vaccination. Read as DNA, the sequence is TGTGCCAGCAGCCACAGGGGGCAGGGAGAGACCCAGTACTTC. Its translation is CASSHRGQGETQYF.